These 31 T cell receptor beta chains were sequenced from one sample in a study of T cell repertoires in cytomegalovirus infection. TCRdb analysed the reads with MiXCR anew, one entry per CDR3 protein. This table has 270,000 or so distinct CDR3 sequences, over 15% appearing once. The sequencing sample was made of CD8+ T cells from PBMCs. These receptors were taken from a human donor in good health (CMV status not recorded). Some clones in this sample may be carry-over from other donors' samples.

The chain's CDR3 is CASSEGLAGGLSSYNEQFF. The CDR3 DNA sequence: TGTGCCAGCAGCGAAGGACTAGCGGGGGGGCTTTCCTCCTACAATGAGCAGTTCTTC. The genes are TRBV3-1 and TRBJ2-1; 15 nucleotides agree with TRBD2. The CDR3 totals 19 residues. Trimming cost V 5 bases and J 0 bases; bases outside gene matches: 8. Germline V gene lookup returns CDR1 LGHDT and CDR2 YNNKEL (reference sequence).

This clonotype was observed at least ten times. The rearrangement links TRBV6-2 or TRBV6-3 to TRBJ2-5; no definite D call. Germline CDR1 and CDR2: MNHEY and SVGEGT. This CDR3 region has 15 residues. V was trimmed by 5 bases and J by 1 base, leaving 14 bases between them. The CDR3 DNA follows: TGTGCCAGCAGTGCTCTTGGCGAGGTCCAAGAGACCCAGTACTTC. It translates to CASSALGEVQETQYF.

This clonotype was counted many times. V gene TRBV7-9 combines with J gene TRBJ1-1; a possible D gene is TRBD1 (6 bases). Germline CDR1 SEHNR, CDR2 FQNEAQ (reference sequence). The CDR3 extends over 15 amino acids. Deletions cut 5 bases from V and 0 bases from J, with 13 bases between. CDR3 in amino acids: CASSRPTGLNTEAFF. In nucleotides, the CDR3 is TGTGCCAGCAGCCGTCCTACAGGGTTGAACACTGAAGCTTTCTTT.

V and J are TRBV14 and TRBJ1-1, with D unclear. V lost 1 base, J lost 4 bases, and 7 bases lay in between. The CDR3 runs 13 residues. The germline gives CDR1 SGHDN, CDR2 FVKESK. Here the CDR3 reads CASSQGLSTEAFF. Written as DNA, the CDR3 is TGTGCCAGCAGCCAAGGACTGTCCACTGAAGCTTTCTTT.

The rearrangement uses TRBV2 and TRBJ1-5, with no clear D. CDR1 is SNHLY, CDR2 FYNNEI, per germline. CDR3 length: 13 residues. The V end was cut by 3 bases, the J end by 3 bases, with 6 bases between. The CDR3 region has the DNA TGTGCCAGCAGTGAGGAGATCAATCAGCCCCAGCATTTT. Its translation: CASSEEINQPQHF.

This clonotype showed up many times. J is TRBJ1-2 and V is TRBV7-9; TRBD1 matches 8 bases. V was pared by 5 bases and J by 3 bases, with 5 bases of the junction left unmatched. The germline V gene has CDR1 SEHNR and CDR2 FQNEAQ (reference sequence). This CDR3 comprises 14 residues. In nucleotides, the CDR3 is TGTGCCAGCAGCAGACAGGGGAAGGACTATGGCTACACCTTC. Amino acid sequence: CASSRQGKDYGYTF.

Written as DNA, the CDR3 is TGTGCCAGTAGTATCTCCCGACAAGGCGAGCAGTACTTC. This translates into CASSISRQGEQYF. This rearrangement joins TRBV19 to TRBJ2-7; D unresolved. V dropped 3 bases and J dropped 6 bases, with 12 bases sitting between them. In germline, CDR1 is LNHDA, CDR2 SQIVND (reference sequence). This CDR3 spans 13 amino acids.

The rearrangement joins TRBV29-1 to TRBJ2-1; D is tentatively TRBD1 or TRBD2 (5 bases each). This CDR3 comprises 15 residues. Germline V gene lookup returns CDR1 SQVTM and CDR2 ANQGSEA. Trimming shortened V by 1 base and J by 4 bases, and 14 bases separated the two germline ends. The CDR3 loop reads CSVEGGRGGYNEQFF. CDR3 DNA: TGCAGCGTTGAAGGGGGACGTGGGGGATACAATGAGCAGTTCTTC.

Concerning this clonotype: This clone may be a read error of a much larger clone one base away. This chain links TRBV7-9 with TRBJ2-7; D uncertain. CDR1 is SEHNR, CDR2 FQNEAQ, per germline (reference sequence). V lost 0 bases to trimming and J lost 2 bases, with 11 bases between them. The CDR3 has 15 amino acids. CDR3 residues: CASSLALASTYEQYF. CDR3 in DNA: TGTGCCAGCAGCTTAGCCCTGGCGTCCACCTACGAGCAGTACTTC.

This clonotype has ten or more counts. The chain couples TRBV7-6 to TRBJ2-1; no reliable D call. V dropped 5 bases and J dropped 8 bases, with 25 bases sitting between them. The CDR3 runs 17 residues. Germline assignment: CDR1 SGHVS and CDR2 FNYEAQ. DNA of the CDR3: TGTGCCAGCAGCCCCGTCGGGTCCGCCCAGCTGTACGATGAGCAGTTCTTC. Its translation: CASSPVGSAQLYDEQFF.

This clonotype has more than one count but fewer than ten. CDR3 region: CASSLAPDGAGTEAFF. In DNA, the CDR3 is TGTGCCAGCAGCTTAGCGCCTGACGGGGCAGGGACTGAAGCTTTCTTT. The gene calls are TRBV7-9 and TRBJ1-1; TRBD1 is a possible D gene (5 bases). CDR3 length equals 16 residues. Trimming took 0 bases from V and 5 from J, leaving 16 bases between them. CDR1 and CDR2 from the germline V gene are SEHNR and FQNEAQ (reference sequence).

As to this clonotype: It may be a read error: a sequence one base away is much more abundant. The chain carries TRBV7-9 and TRBJ2-1; 9 positions agree with TRBD1. The CDR3 has 19 amino acids. Germline assignment: CDR1 SEHNR and CDR2 FQNEAQ (reference sequence). CDR3 sequence: CASSFLSGTGTGSYNEQLF. The DNA for the CDR3 is TGTGCCAGCAGCTTCCTAAGTGGGACAGGGACCGGCTCCTACAATGAGCAGCTCTTC.

This clonotype was detected ten times or more. V is TRBV7-2 and J is TRBJ1-1; 10 bases are a match to TRBD1. The V gene end was trimmed by 7 bases and the J gene end by 7 bases; junction bases not matched to a gene: 6. In germline, CDR1 is SGHTA, CDR2 FQGNSA. CDR3 length: 13 amino acids. The CDR3 loop reads CASTETGGDEAFF. In DNA, the CDR3 is TGTGCCAGCACGGAGACAGGGGGCGATGAAGCTTTCTTT.

CDR3 residues: CSVGGRVQDEQYF. CDR3 nucleotide sequence: TGCAGCGTGGGGGGGAGGGTTCAAGACGAGCAGTACTTC. This chain connects TRBV29-1 to TRBJ2-7, with TRBD2 matching over 7 bases. V shed 6 bases and J 5 bases; nucleotides not matched to a gene: 10. Germline V gene lookup returns CDR1 SQVTM and CDR2 ANQGSEA. The CDR3 contains 13 residues.

There are a few counts of this clonotype. The CDR3 DNA reads as TGCAGTGCTAACGCCCCAGGATACTCTTTTAATTCACCCCTCCACTTT. Translating gives CSANAPGYSFNSPLHF. The chain recombines TRBV20-1 with TRBJ1-6; the D is unclear. The germline V gene encodes CDR1 DFQATT and CDR2 SNEGSKA (reference sequence). V was trimmed by 4 bases and J by 6 bases, leaving 19 bases between them. The CDR3 covers 16 residues.

The chain uses TRBV20-1 and TRBJ2-3; 7 positions agree with TRBD2. The CDR3 contains 16 residues. Trimming at V came to 3 bases and at J to 0 bases, leaving 9 bases not matched to a gene. Germline CDR1 reads DFQATT; CDR2 reads SNEGSKA (reference sequence). The CDR3 nucleotides read TGCAGTGCTAGCCCCCTAGCGGAGTATAGCACAGATACGCAGTATTTT. Amino acid sequence: CSASPLAEYSTDTQYF.

In its sample, this clonotype was seen many times. This chain joins TRBV7-2 and TRBJ2-7; unclear D gene. CDR3 length: 13 residues. From germline, CDR1 is SGHTA and CDR2 FQGNSA. With 5 bases removed from V and 3 bases from J, the gap between germline ends came to 11 bases. For the CDR3, the DNA is TGTGCCAGCAGCCCCTTCCTAGGCTACGAGCAGTACTTC. Amino acid sequence: CASSPFLGYEQYF.

In its sample, this clonotype was seen many times. The rearrangement uses TRBV25-1 and TRBJ2-3, with D possibly being TRBD2 (7 bases). In germline, CDR1 is MGHDK, CDR2 SYGVNS. V was cut by 2 bases and J by 3 bases, with 18 bases left in between. The CDR3 runs 17 residues. The CDR3 DNA is TGTGCCAGCAGTGAAAGGGGGGGACTGTCGCCTACAGATACGCAGTATTTT. Protein product: CASSERGGLSPTDTQYF.

The chain employs TRBV6-6 and TRBJ2-3, with TRBD2 as a possible D gene (6 bases). The CDR3 length is 11 residues. Germline V gene sequence: CDR1 MNHNY, CDR2 SVGAGI (reference sequence). Trimming left V 7 bases short and J 7 bases short, with 9 bases between. The CDR3 DNA sequence: TGTGCCAGCACCGGGAGCCATACGCAGTATTTT. Its protein product is CASTGSHTQYF.

V and J are TRBV6-5 and TRBJ1-2; a weak D match, TRBD1 (5 bases). Trimming stripped 4 bases from V and 6 bases from J, with 12 bases between. Germline lookup yields CDR1 MNHEY and CDR2 SVGAGI. The CDR3 runs to 13 residues. The CDR3 loop is CASSFRDYDGYTF. Written as DNA, the CDR3 is TGTGCCAGCAGTTTCCGGGACTACGATGGCTACACCTTC.

The chain joins TRBV2 to TRBJ1-6; 9 nucleotides match TRBD1. The germline CDR1 and CDR2 sequences are SNHLY and FYNNEI. The CDR3 extends over 15 amino acids. The CDR3 is CARRDRERLNSPLHF. The CDR3 DNA sequence: TGTGCTCGCCGGGACAGGGAGCGTTTGAATTCACCCCTCCACTTT.

This clonotype appeared a few times. J is TRBJ1-6 and V is TRBV28; D not certain. The germline V and J ends were trimmed by 2 bases and 8 bases, with 7 bases remaining between them. The germline CDR1 and CDR2 sequences are MDHEN and SYDVKM. This CDR3 comprises 13 residues. CDR3 region: CASSLQRHSPLHF. CDR3 in DNA: TGTGCCAGCAGTTTACAGAGACATTCACCCCTCCACTTT.

This clonotype was seen at least ten times. The J gene is TRBJ1-2, the V gene TRBV6-2 or TRBV6-3, with 7 bases aligning to TRBD1. The germline gives CDR1 MNHEY, CDR2 SVGEGT. The CDR3 runs to 15 residues. The V segment lost 4 bases and the J segment 6 bases; nucleotides outside the gene matches: 11. CDR3 bases: TGTGCCAGCAGTTCCCGGGACAGCTGGGGCGATGGCTACACCTTC. Encoded protein: CASSSRDSWGDGYTF.

The J gene is TRBJ1-1, the V gene TRBV20-1; D unresolved. The CDR3 length is 13 residues. CDR1 and CDR2 from the germline V gene are DFQATT and SNEGSKA (reference sequence). Trimming shortened V by 4 bases and J by 7 bases, and 16 bases separated the two germline ends. The CDR3 region has the DNA TGCAGTGCTATGGCGAGGGTGGCCAATGAAGCTTTCTTT. It yields the protein CSAMARVANEAFF.

This clonotype was observed many times. The chain couples TRBV7-9 to TRBJ2-7; D might be TRBD1 or TRBD2, each matching 5 bases. This CDR3 is built from 15 residues. From germline, CDR1 is SEHNR and CDR2 FQNEAQ (reference sequence). The V end lost 3 bases, the J end lost 5 bases, and 17 bases lay between the germline ends. The CDR3 loop is CASSFTGAGFHEQYF. CDR3 bases: TGTGCCAGCAGCTTTACCGGGGCCGGATTCCACGAGCAGTACTTC.

This clonotype was counted at least ten times. The chain employs TRBV7-3 and TRBJ2-1, with TRBD2 identical over 8 bases. V gave up 5 bases and J gave up 10 bases; unmatched junction bases: 13. This CDR3 is 15 amino acids long. Germline V lookup: CDR1 SGHTA, CDR2 FQGTGA. In nucleotides, the CDR3 is TGTGCCAGCAGCCAAGACGCGGGGGGCCTCGGAGAGCAGTTCTTC. Protein product: CASSQDAGGLGEQFF.

The chain uses TRBV20-1 and TRBJ2-2, with 7 bases identical to TRBD2. V trimming: 3 bases; J trimming: 2 bases; junction bases outside the gene matches: 15. The germline CDR1 and CDR2 sequences are DFQATT and SNEGSKA (reference sequence). This CDR3 contains 18 residues. The CDR3 protein is CSARWGGEKSINTGELFF. The CDR3 coding sequence is TGCAGTGCTAGGTGGGGAGGGGAAAAGTCAATTAACACCGGGGAGCTGTTTTTT.

The rearrangement uses TRBV20-1 and TRBJ2-7, with 9 nucleotides matching TRBD2. Losses at the gene ends were 0 bases for V and 5 bases for J; bases not matched to a gene: 11. Germline CDR1 reads DFQATT; CDR2 reads SNEGSKA (reference sequence). The CDR3 has 16 amino acids. The CDR3 region has the DNA TGCAGTGCTAGAGATATTGGCGGGGGGGCCCTCAACGAGCAGTACTTC. It specifies CSARDIGGGALNEQYF.

In this sample, this clonotype turned up many times. CDR3 region: CASSEFGDPSYEQYF. CDR3 coding DNA: TGTGCCAGCAGTGAATTTGGCGATCCTTCCTACGAGCAGTACTTC. The chain links TRBV6-1 to TRBJ2-7; D gene ambiguous. The CDR3 has 15 amino acids. The V end lost 2 bases, the J end lost 1 base, and 12 bases lay between the germline ends. CDR1 MNHNS and CDR2 SASEGT come from the germline V gene.

The chain joins TRBV27 to TRBJ1-6; TRBD1 agrees at 8 bases. This CDR3 contains 15 residues. Germline CDR1 and CDR2: MNHEY and SMNVEV (reference sequence). The trim removed 6 bases at V and 7 bases at J, leaving 8 bases unmatched. The CDR3: CASSPDRAENSPLHF. The CDR3 coding sequence is TGTGCCAGCAGCCCGGACAGGGCGGAAAATTCACCCCTCCACTTT.

The gene calls are TRBV4-1 and TRBJ2-7, with D possibly TRBD1 on 5 matching bases. The V gene's germline CDR1 is MGHRA and CDR2 YSYEKL. The CDR3 spans 15 residues. V was shortened by 1 base and J by 1 base, with 11 bases between the two germline ends. This CDR3 reads CASSQAGYESYEQYF. CDR3 DNA sequence: TGCGCCAGCAGCCAAGCAGGGTACGAATCCTACGAGCAGTACTTC.